The 8 T cell receptor beta chains listed next were all sequenced from one sample in a study of T cell repertoires in cytomegalovirus infection. Each CDR3 protein gets one entry after TCRdb re-called the reads with MiXCR. The sample lists 450,000 to 600,000 distinct CDR3 sequences, around 10% seen once, with roughly 10% in the top ten. Sequencing used PBMCs. The receptors were gathered from a human donor in good health (CMV status not recorded). Some clones in this sample may be carry-over from other donors' samples.

This clonotype was detected many times. This chain connects TRBV15 to TRBJ1-2; possibly TRBD1 for D (5 bases). Trimming took off 0 bases at V and 4 bases at J, with 6 bases between the two ends. The length of the CDR3 is 13 residues. The germline V gene encodes CDR1 LNHNV and CDR2 YYDKDF (reference sequence). Here the CDR3 reads CATSRDRAYGYTF. The CDR3 DNA reads as TGTGCCACCAGCAGAGACAGGGCCTATGGCTACACCTTC.

This clonotype has only a few counts. The chain employs TRBV20-1 and TRBJ1-3, with D unresolved. Germline V gene sequence: CDR1 DFQATT, CDR2 SNEGSKA (reference sequence). Trimming cost V 0 bases and J 3 bases, with 18 bases left between them. The CDR3 consists of 17 residues. The CDR3 protein is CSARDIRGGVYGNTIYF. As DNA, the CDR3 is TGCAGTGCTAGAGATATAAGAGGTGGAGTATATGGAAACACCATATATTTT.

This clonotype was recorded at least ten times. V gene TRBV2 combines with J gene TRBJ2-7; D is perhaps TRBD1 or TRBD2 (6 bases each). V was cut by 8 bases and J by 0 bases, with 14 bases left in between. Germline CDR1 and CDR2: SNHLY and FYNNEI. The CDR3 runs 14 residues. CDR3 bases: TGTGCCAGCCTCAAGGGGGGAAGCTCCTACGAGCAGTACTTC. Protein: CASLKGGSSYEQYF.

The CDR3 is CASSPGTGETGNTIYF. The DNA for the CDR3 is TGTGCCAGCAGCCCCGGGACAGGGGAAACTGGAAACACCATATATTTT. The J gene is TRBJ1-3, the V gene TRBV7-9; 10 nucleotides line up with TRBD1. The CDR3 runs to 16 residues. Germline CDR1 reads SEHNR; CDR2 reads FQNEAQ (reference sequence). V gave up 5 bases and J gave up 2 bases; unmatched junction bases: 6.

This clonotype was observed at least ten times. The chain combines TRBV7-9 with TRBJ1-5; D is unresolved. Trimming took 0 bases from V and 7 from J, leaving 10 bases between them. This CDR3 is 14 amino acids long. Germline V gene sequence: CDR1 SEHNR, CDR2 FQNEAQ (reference sequence). In nucleotides, the CDR3 is TGTGCCAGCAGCTTAGCGTCAGGCTGGCAGCCCCAGCATTTT. Translating gives CASSLASGWQPQHF.

The gene calls are TRBV7-8 and TRBJ2-1; D not certain. V dropped 3 bases and J dropped 0 bases, with 12 bases sitting between them. The CDR3 totals 16 residues. Germline-derived CDR1 and CDR2 are SGHVS and FQNEAQ. The CDR3 DNA reads TGTGCCAGCAGCTTCGTGCGGACCAGCTCCTACAATGAGCAGTTCTTC. The encoded protein is CASSFVRTSSYNEQFF.

The chain uses TRBV20-1 and TRBJ2-5; D is perhaps TRBD1 (7 bases). This CDR3 comprises 14 residues. Germline V gene lookup returns CDR1 DFQATT and CDR2 SNEGSKA (reference sequence). V was cut by 8 bases and J by 4 bases, with 20 bases left in between. Here the CDR3 DNA reads TGCAGTACTCACCCAAGACAGGGAGGAGAGACCCAGTACTTC. It yields the protein CSTHPRQGGETQYF.

This clonotype has a count of ten or more. CDR3 amino acids: CASRRQGPYEQYF. The CDR3 DNA reads TGTGCCAGCAGAAGACAGGGGCCCTACGAGCAGTACTTC. This rearrangement joins TRBV28 to TRBJ2-7, with TRBD1 matching over 8 bases. V gave up 6 bases and J gave up 2 bases; unmatched junction bases: 3. Germline-derived CDR1 and CDR2 are MDHEN and SYDVKM. The CDR3 length is 13 residues.